These 32 T cell receptor beta chains came from one sample sequenced in a study of graft-versus-host responses after intestinal transplantation. Only in-frame clones appear in the TCRdb table, and some are missing; sequencing was by immunoSEQ multiplex PCR. The sample has roughly 62,000 clones; about 93% are singletons. The specimen was PBMCs, collected about 4 months after intestinal transplantation. Receptors were obtained from a human patient who received an intestinal transplant, so some T cells may come from the graft donor.

The V call is TRBV4-1, the J call TRBJ2-3; 9 bases agree with TRBD1. The CDR3 spans 16 residues. Germline values: CDR1 MGHRA, CDR2 YSYEKL. J was trimmed by 4 bases and V by 4 bases; bases with no gene match: 9. The chain's CDR3 is CASSLLRTGASDTQYF. In DNA form, the CDR3 reads TGCGCCAGCAGCCTCCTCAGGACAGGGGCGTCAGATACGCAGTATTTT.

The chain recombines TRBV5-1 with TRBJ2-1; 10 bases agree with TRBD2. The germline V gene has CDR1 SGHRS and CDR2 YFSETQ. The CDR3 has 15 amino acids. The V segment lost 5 bases and the J segment 7 bases; nucleotides outside the gene matches: 9. The CDR3 DNA sequence: TGCGCCAGCAGGTTACTAGCGGGGCAGACTAATGAGCAGTTCTTC. Its translation: CASRLLAGQTNEQFF.

This clone was detected once. V usage is TRBV15 and J usage is TRBJ1-3; D is perhaps TRBD1 (6 bases). Between the trimmed V and J ends, which lost 5 bases and 8 bases, there was a span of 16 bases. In germline, CDR1 is LNHNV, CDR2 YYDKDF (reference sequence). The CDR3 length is 14 residues. The CDR3 DNA reads as TGTGCCACCAGCGCGAGCCCAGGGGTTGACACCATATATTTT. It encodes CATSASPGVDTIYF.

The chain joins TRBV28 to TRBJ1-5; 10 bases align to TRBD1. The CDR3 is 14 amino acids. Germline V gene data show CDR1 as MDHEN and CDR2 as SYDVKM. Unmatched junction bases numbered 3, after V lost 5 bases and J lost 5 bases. CDR3 in DNA: TGTGCCAGCAGTCGGGACAGGGGTCATCAGCCCCAGCATTTT. This sequence encodes CASSRDRGHQPQHF.

J is TRBJ2-1 and V is TRBV4-1; the match to TRBD2 covers 8 bases. Germline V CDR1 and CDR2: MGHRA, YSYEKL. This CDR3 spans 15 amino acids. The ends lost 0 bases at V and 7 bases at J; junction bases unmatched: 5. The CDR3 DNA is TGCGCCAGCAGCCAAGATTCCGGGAGGGGGAATGAGCAGTTCTTC. Amino acids: CASSQDSGRGNEQFF.

V usage is TRBV28 and J usage is TRBJ2-7, with 13 bases lining up with TRBD2. The trim removed 3 bases at V and 5 bases at J, leaving 10 bases unmatched. Germline lookup yields CDR1 MDHEN and CDR2 SYDVKM. This CDR3 has 17 residues. The CDR3, as DNA: TGTGCCAGCAGTTTTAGGGTGGGACTAGCGGGATTGCACGAGCAGTACTTC. It specifies CASSFRVGLAGLHEQYF.

The rearrangement links TRBV14 to TRBJ2-7, with D uncertain. V was pared by 4 bases and J by 0 bases, with 10 bases between. CDR1 is SGHDN, CDR2 FVKESK, per germline. The CDR3 has 14 amino acids. CDR3 bases: TGTGCCAGCAGCCCCACGGTAAGCTCCTACGAGCAGTACTTC. Translation gives CASSPTVSSYEQYF.

The chain employs TRBV6-5 and TRBJ2-1, with 11 bases identical to TRBD2. This CDR3 is built from 15 residues. V dropped 5 bases and J dropped 4; count of bases not matched to a gene: 4. Germline lookup yields CDR1 MNHEY and CDR2 SVGAGI. The CDR3 reads CASSPGLAEYNEQFF. The CDR3 nucleotides read TGTGCCAGCAGTCCGGGACTAGCGGAATACAATGAGCAGTTCTTC.

Worth noting for this clone: The CDR3 end shows no conserved phenylalanine or tryptophan, and so a read error is likely. V is TRBV9 and J is TRBJ1-2, with 7 bases that match TRBD1. V gave up 4 bases and J gave up 8 bases; unmatched junction bases: 8. The CDR3 has 13 amino acids. Germline assignment: CDR1 SGDLS and CDR2 YYNGEE. CDR3 in amino acids: CASSSRQGRGYTS. For the CDR3, the DNA is TGTGCCAGCAGCTCCCGACAGGGACGGGGCTACACCTCC.

This chain uses TRBV27 with TRBJ1-1; maybe TRBD1 (5 bases). The CDR3 is made up of 17 amino acids. Deletions cut 5 bases from V and 0 bases from J, with 19 bases between. Germline assignment: CDR1 MNHEY and CDR2 SMNVEV (reference sequence). The CDR3 nucleotides read TGTGCCAGCAGTGGACTGGGGACCAACAGCATGAACACTGAAGCTTTCTTT. Encoded protein: CASSGLGTNSMNTEAFF.

J is TRBJ2-3 and V is TRBV19, with 8 bases lining up with TRBD2. The J segment lost 5 bases and the V segment lost 1 base, leaving 2 bases of the junction unmatched. CDR1 and CDR2 (germline): LNHDA, SQIVND (reference sequence). The CDR3 consists of 14 residues. CDR3 sequence: CASSIGTSGDTQYF. The CDR3 nucleotides are TGTGCCAGTAGTATAGGTACTAGCGGAGATACGCAGTATTTT.

V is TRBV14 and J is TRBJ2-5, with 7 bases that match TRBD1. The J call may be wrong; the DNA end is better matched by TRBJ2-7. The germline V gene encodes CDR1 SGHDN and CDR2 FVKESK. The CDR3 consists of 19 residues. The CDR3: CASSQFGDSLQSPSYEQYF. CDR3 DNA sequence: TGTGCCAGCAGCCAATTTGGGGACAGTCTGCAATCGCCCTCCTACGAGCAGTACTTC.

The CDR3 sequence is CASSPWGDYYNEQFF. In DNA form, the CDR3 reads TGTGCCAGCAGCCCTTGGGGGGACTACTACAATGAGCAGTTCTTC. The chain couples TRBV6-5 to TRBJ2-1; 7 nucleotides align to TRBD2. This CDR3 contains 15 residues. J lost 3 bases, V lost 6 bases, and 8 bases had no gene match. Germline-derived CDR1 and CDR2 are MNHEY and SVGAGI.

The V call is TRBV4-3, the J call TRBJ2-7; D possibly matches TRBD1 or TRBD2 (7 bases each). Germline lookup yields CDR1 LGHNA and CDR2 YSLEER. The germline V and J ends were trimmed by 3 bases and 6 bases, with 15 bases remaining between them. CDR3 length: 14 residues. CDR3 in amino acids: CASSQGGTVREQYF. CDR3 coding DNA: TGCGCCAGCAGCCAGGGGGGGACAGTCCGCGAGCAGTACTTC.

The V gene is TRBV5-4, the J gene TRBJ2-3, with 9 nucleotides matching TRBD2. V was pared by 5 bases and J by 3 bases, with 7 bases of the junction left unmatched. CDR1 is SGHNT and CDR2 is YYREEE in the germline V gene (reference sequence). The CDR3 loop spans 15 amino acids. The CDR3 spells CASSWEGLATDTQYF. Written as DNA, the CDR3 is TGTGCCAGCAGTTGGGAAGGACTAGCGACAGATACGCAGTATTTT.

The V call is TRBV28, the J call TRBJ1-1; 7 bases line up with TRBD1. V gave up 3 bases and J gave up 1 base; unmatched junction bases: 14. From germline, CDR1 is MDHEN and CDR2 SYDVKM. This CDR3 is built from 18 residues. The DNA for the CDR3 is TGTGCCAGCAGTTTCCCCGGACAGGACGAAAGAAGGAACACTGAAGCTTTCTTT. Its protein product is CASSFPGQDERRNTEAFF.

Details on this clone: A read error may produce the germline difference seen at one junction end. The chain recombines TRBV29-1 with TRBJ2-7; 9 bases are shared with TRBD2. The length of the CDR3 is 15 residues. In germline, CDR1 is SQVTM, CDR2 ANQGSEA. CDR3 loop: CSVEGLAGMIDEQYF. The CDR3 nucleotides are TGCAGCGTCGAAGGCCTAGCGGGAATGATAGACGAGCAGTACTTC.

The CDR3 protein is CSVSGTGGAFYGYTF. The CDR3 nucleotides are TGCAGCGTCTCCGGGACAGGGGGCGCCTTCTATGGCTACACCTTC. The rearrangement uses TRBV29-1 and TRBJ1-2, with 12 nucleotides matching TRBD1. V lost 6 bases to trimming and J lost 4 bases; unmatched junction nucleotides: 9. In germline, CDR1 is SQVTM, CDR2 ANQGSEA. CDR3 length: 15 amino acids.

CDR3 DNA: TGTGCCCGGAAGTGGTATAACTATGGCTACACCTTC. It yields the protein CARKWYNYGYTF. J is TRBJ1-2 and V is TRBV30; D not resolved. Between the trimmed V and J ends, which lost 8 bases and 1 base, there was a span of 11 bases. CDR1 is GTSNPN, CDR2 SVGIG, per germline (reference sequence). This CDR3 comprises 12 residues.

The chain has TRBV5-6 and TRBJ1-2, with a weak D call TRBD1 (5 bases). Germline V gene sequence: CDR1 SGHDT, CDR2 YYEEEE. The CDR3 totals 13 residues. Trimming stripped 1 base from V and 4 bases from J, with 8 bases between. As DNA, the CDR3 is TGTGCCAGCAGCTTGCGGGGGAGCTATGGCTACACCTTC. Its protein product is CASSLRGSYGYTF.

The CDR3 DNA reads TGTGCCAGCTCACCAACGAGCGGGGGGGCCGGCAATGAGCAGTTCTTC. Amino acid sequence: CASSPTSGGAGNEQFF. The rearrangement joins TRBV18 to TRBJ2-1, with 10 bases aligning to TRBD2. In germline, CDR1 is KGHSH, CDR2 LQKENI. There are 16 residues in the CDR3. J gave up 6 bases and V 2 bases, and 7 bases lay outside the gene matches.

The chain links TRBV5-4 to TRBJ2-5; no definite D call. The length of the CDR3 is 13 residues. Looked up from germline, CDR1 is SGHNT and CDR2 is YYREEE (reference sequence). With 2 bases removed from V and 1 base from J, the gap between germline ends came to 6 bases. The CDR3 DNA reads TGTGCCAGCAGCTTCGGGCTCCAAGAGACCCAGTACTTC. This codes for CASSFGLQETQYF.

J is TRBJ1-2 and V is TRBV18; no reliable D call. The germline gives CDR1 KGHSH, CDR2 LQKENI. Trimming cost V 6 bases and J 8 bases, with 13 bases left between them. This CDR3 has 12 amino acids. The CDR3, as DNA: TGTGCCAGCTCGGGCCCGAGAGCGGGCTACACCTTC. Encoded protein: CASSGPRAGYTF.

The CDR3: CASRIDTAMGYTF. In DNA form, the CDR3 reads TGTGCCAGTAGGATTGACACCGCTATGGGCTACACCTTC. The V call is TRBV19, the J call TRBJ1-2; D is undetermined. Germline V gene lookup returns CDR1 LNHDA and CDR2 SQIVND (reference sequence). This CDR3 contains 13 residues. V shed 6 bases and J shed 8 bases, with 16 bases lying between them. Full variable domain (outside the CDR3, taken from reference TRBV19 and TRBJ1-2): DGGITQSPKYLFRKEGQNVTLSCEQNLNHDAMYWYRQDPGQGLRLIYYSQIVNDFQKGDIAEGYSVSREKKESFPLTVTSAQKNPTAFYLCASRIDTAMGYTFGSGTRLTVV.

This chain's CDR3 is CASSLALGGPRSTDTQYF. CDR3 sequence (DNA): TGTGCCAGCAGCTTAGCGCTCGGGGGGCCACGTAGCACAGATACGCAGTATTTT. The chain links TRBV7-8 to TRBJ2-3; weak D call: TRBD2 (7 bases). CDR1 is SGHVS, CDR2 FQNEAQ, per germline. This CDR3 has 18 amino acids. V was shortened by 0 bases and J by 0 bases, with 16 bases between the two germline ends.

This sequence joins TRBV5-6 and TRBJ1-1; D possibly corresponds to TRBD1 (6 bases). Looked up from germline, CDR1 is SGHDT and CDR2 is YYEEEE. The CDR3 loop spans 13 amino acids. V dropped 0 bases and J dropped 8 bases, with 11 bases sitting between them. Written as DNA, the CDR3 is TGTGCCAGCAGCTTGGCTCAGGGGCCCGAAGCTTTCTTT. This gives the protein CASSLAQGPEAFF.

V is TRBV7-8 and J is TRBJ1-1; TRBD1 aligns across 8 bases. The CDR3 spans 16 residues. V dropped 1 base and J dropped 2; count of bases not matched to a gene: 6. The germline V gene encodes CDR1 SGHVS and CDR2 FQNEAQ. The CDR3 bases are TGTGCCAGCAGCTTAGGGCAGGGGGCCGGAAACACTGAAGCTTTCTTT. This translates into CASSLGQGAGNTEAFF.

The CDR3 is CATTPGPFRGQFF. CDR3 nucleotide sequence: TGTGCCACCACCCCGGGACCGTTCAGGGGGCAGTTCTTC. This sequence joins TRBV15 and TRBJ2-1, with a possible D match to TRBD1 (6 bases). Trimming stripped 7 bases from V and 12 bases from J, with 19 bases between. The CDR3 contains 13 residues. Germline lookup yields CDR1 LNHNV and CDR2 YYDKDF (reference sequence).

The chain's CDR3 is CSVRKQAMNTEAFF. CDR3 sequence (DNA): TGCAGCGTTAGGAAACAGGCCATGAACACTGAAGCTTTCTTT. The gene calls are TRBV29-1 and TRBJ1-1, with D possibly being TRBD1 (5 bases). Trimming left V 5 bases short and J 0 bases short, with 13 bases between. Germline V lookup: CDR1 SQVTM, CDR2 ANQGSEA. The CDR3 consists of 14 residues.

V gene TRBV2 combines with J gene TRBJ2-3; a weak D match, TRBD2 (6 bases). V shed 8 bases and J shed 0 bases, with 18 bases lying between them. CDR1 is SNHLY and CDR2 is FYNNEI in the germline V gene. This CDR3 is built from 16 residues. CDR3 bases: TGTGCCAGCCCCCAGCCCGGCGGGGCAAGCACAGATACGCAGTATTTT. This gives the protein CASPQPGGASTDTQYF.

Only a few counts were recorded for this clone. The chain carries TRBV6-1 and TRBJ2-7, with 12 nucleotides matching TRBD1. The CDR3 consists of 13 residues. Germline lookup yields CDR1 MNHNS and CDR2 SASEGT. The junction had 7 bases not matched to a gene; V was cut back by 11 bases and J by 5 bases. The CDR3 nucleotides read TGTGCCGTCCGGGGGACAGGGGGCGACGAGCAGTACTTC. Its translation: CAVRGTGGDEQYF.

This clone has more than one count but fewer than ten. V and J are TRBV2 and TRBJ2-3, with D possibly matching TRBD2 (7 bases). Germline V gene lookup returns CDR1 SNHLY and CDR2 FYNNEI. The V end lost 8 bases, the J end lost 2 bases, and 20 bases lay between the germline ends. There are 16 residues in the CDR3. The CDR3: CASGRGGASLTDTQYF. In DNA form, the CDR3 reads TGTGCCAGCGGGCGTGGGGGGGCGAGTCTCACAGATACGCAGTATTTT. The whole variable domain, remainder taken from reference TRBV2 and TRBJ2-3, is EPEVTQTPSHQVTQMGQEVILRCVPISNHLYFYWYRQILGQKVEFLVSFYNNEISEKSEIFDDQFSVERPDGSNFTLKIRSTKLEDSAMYFCASGRGGASLTDTQYFGPGTRLTVL.